Below, one T cell receptor beta chain is given with its context. Antigen unknown. This record belongs to a study of T-cell reconstitution after alpha-beta-depleted transplantation in children. Overall study findings and caveats: Surviving recipient T cells and thymic progenitors underlay high day-60 TCRbeta diversity in some patients. Reportedly, roughly two months post-transplant, alpha-beta T cells arose from several hundred expanded graft clones.

The TCRbeta library was prepared with unique molecular identifiers. MiXCR, run by TCRdb on the PCR reads, gives a single entry per CDR3 protein. The table has about 310,000 distinct CDR3 sequences, 23% seen once. V was shortened by 3 bases and J by 7 bases, with 7 bases between the two germline ends. In germline, CDR1 is MNHEY, CDR2 SMNVEV (reference sequence). CDR3 length: 12 residues. The chain recombines TRBV27 with TRBJ2-1; TRBD1 is a possible D gene (5 bases). This sequence originates from a male patient younger than 18 who had a stem cell transplant for acute lymphoblastic leukemia, so the T cells may come from the graft donor. Sequenced here: PBMCs, mostly from graft donor cells, sampled 180 days after TCRalphabeta/CD19-depleted stem cell transplant. This CDR3 is CASSFRENEQFF. In DNA form, the CDR3 reads TGTGCCAGCAGTTTCAGGGAAAATGAGCAGTTCTTC.